Listed below are T cell receptor beta chains from one sample, sequenced in a study of shared clonotypes between healthy human individuals. This table comes from immunoSEQ multiplex PCR, and its TCRdb copy is limited to in-frame clones, with some not included. The profile covers more than 2 million clones, with just under 95% appearing a single time and 0.85% to 1.3% taken by the ten largest. The material sequenced was naive CD8+ T cells sorted from blood. The receptors shown here come from a man younger than 35 in good health. CDR3s include the opening cysteine and the closing phenylalanine or tryptophan. The D gene is left open where the match is weak. A row's size may be missing; if present it is once, few, many or a size class.

d_call j_call clone_size v_call cdr3_aa cdr3_nt
. TRBJ1-1 . TRBV9 CASSGTGQNTEAFF TGTGCCAGCAGCGGGACGGGACAGAACACTGAAGCTTTCTTT
. TRBJ2-1 . TRBV6-1 CASSGVGVEQFF TGTGCCAGCAGTGGCGTGGGAGTTGAGCAGTTCTTC
TRBD1 TRBJ2-7 . TRBV5-6 CASSSRDRGYEQYF TGTGCCAGCAGCTCCCGGGACAGGGGTTACGAGCAGTACTTC
TRBD1 TRBJ2-5 . TRBV18 CASSPPTGQETQYF TGTGCCAGCTCACCGCCGACAGGGCAAGAGACCCAGTACTTC
. TRBJ2-1 once TRBV7-9 CASSSRPGEQFF TGTGCCAGCAGCTCCCGTCCCGGTGAGCAGTTCTTC
. TRBJ1-1 . TRBV28 CASSFDGEKLYRTEAFF TGTGCCAGCAGTTTTGATGGGGAAAAGCTGTATAGGACTGAAGCTTTCTTT
. TRBJ2-7 . TRBV19 CASSASDSYEQYF TGTGCCAGTAGTGCCAGCGACTCCTACGAGCAGTACTTC
TRBD2 TRBJ2-1 . TRBV11-2 CASRPTSGFEQFF TGTGCCAGCAGGCCGACTAGCGGTTTTGAGCAGTTCTTC
. TRBJ1-1 . TRBV29-1 CSARTENTEAFF TGCAGCGCTCGAACAGAGAACACTGAAGCTTTCTTT
. TRBJ2-7 . TRBV28 CASSLREVAGEQYF TGTGCCAGCAGTTTGAGGGAGGTGGCTGGCGAGCAGTACTTC
. TRBJ2-1 . TRBV27 CASSTSGGAGPGNEQFF TGTGCCAGCAGTACCTCTGGGGGCGCCGGACCTGGCAATGAGCAGTTCTTC